These 31 T cell receptor beta chains were sequenced from one sample in a study of vaccination and CD4 T cells after COVID-19. No cognate antigen is known for these TCRs. Sequenced with the Oncomine TCR Beta short-read assay was DNA taken from cultured CD4+ T cells. Using its own MiXCR run on the PCR reads, TCRdb lists one record per CDR3 protein. The profile shows 5,500 to 8,000 distinct CDR3 sequences, 45% to 55% of them singletons. Treatment described: approximately 10-day PBMC culture with coronavirus spike peptide pools or control peptides (ViraFEST assay). CD4+ T lymphocytes from the unexposed donor were collected before the COVID-19 pandemic (2011-2018). Sequenced material: CD4+ T cells from blood, cultured in vitro. All receptors come from a human donor in good health.

V is TRBV28 and J is TRBJ2-5; D ambiguous. The germline V gene has CDR1 MDHEN and CDR2 SYDVKM. V was shortened by 3 bases and J by 5 bases, with 16 bases between the two germline ends. The CDR3 contains 15 residues. The CDR3, as DNA: TGTGCCAGCAGTTTCTCGCCATCAGCCCGGGAGACCCAGTACTTC. This gives the protein CASSFSPSARETQYF. Combining the CDR3 with reference TRBV28 and TRBJ2-5 gives the whole variable domain DVKVTQSSRYLVKRTGEKVFLECVQDMDHENMFWYRQDPGLGLRLIYFSYDVKMKEKGDIPEGYSVSREKKERFSLILESASTNQTSMYLCASSFSPSARETQYFGPGTRLLVL.

This rearrangement joins TRBV5-1 to TRBJ2-5; TRBD1 aligns across 7 bases. This CDR3 has 13 residues. Losses at the gene ends were 4 bases for V and 0 bases for J; bases not matched to a gene: 0. CDR1 and CDR2 (germline): SGHRS, YFSETQ. CDR3 in DNA: TGCGCCAGCAGCCAGGGGGACCAAGAGACCCAGTACTTC. It encodes CASSQGDQETQYF.

This clonotype turned up a few times. The chain is built from TRBV20-1 and TRBJ1-2; 10 bases line up with TRBD1. Germline assignment: CDR1 DFQATT and CDR2 SNEGSKA (reference sequence). The CDR3 runs 11 residues. Unmatched junction bases numbered 4, after V lost 7 bases and J lost 8 bases. The CDR3 is CSGTGGGGYTF. The DNA for the CDR3 is TGCAGTGGGACAGGGGGGGGAGGCTACACCTTC.

This clonotype was counted between two and nine times. The V call is TRBV20-1, the J call TRBJ1-3; the D is unclear. The germline V and J ends were trimmed by 0 bases and 1 base, with 10 bases remaining between them. This CDR3 contains 15 residues. The germline V gene has CDR1 DFQATT and CDR2 SNEGSKA (reference sequence). As DNA, the CDR3 is TGCAGTGCTAGAGATCGGAAATCGTCTGGAAACACCATATATTTT. Protein product: CSARDRKSSGNTIYF.

The genes are TRBV6-1 and TRBJ1-5, with 11 bases aligning to TRBD1. V was pared by 6 bases and J by 7 bases, with 11 bases of the junction left unmatched. This CDR3 region has 16 residues. In germline, CDR1 is MNHNS, CDR2 SASEGT. CDR3: CASSSLDRGRGQPQHF. The CDR3 DNA is TGTGCCAGCAGCTCCTTGGACAGGGGGCGCGGACAGCCCCAGCATTTT.

This clonotype has more than one count but fewer than ten. The chain is built from TRBV11-3 and TRBJ2-2, with a possible D match to TRBD2 (7 bases). This CDR3 is built from 17 residues. Germline V gene data show CDR1 as SGHNT and CDR2 as YENEEA. V lost 1 base, J lost 4 bases, and 16 bases lay in between. CDR3 in amino acids: CASSLVGGGGSTGELFF. DNA of the CDR3: TGTGCCAGCAGCTTAGTGGGCGGCGGGGGCTCCACCGGGGAGCTGTTTTTT. Looking up the rest from reference TRBV11-3 and TRBJ2-2 gives the full variable domain: EAGVVQSPRYKIIEKKQPVAFWCNPISGHNTLYWYLQNLGQGPELLIRYENEEAVDDSQLPKDRFSAERLKGVDSTLKIQPAELGDSAVYLCASSLVGGGGSTGELFFGEGSRLTVL.

This chain links TRBV27 with TRBJ2-5, with D possibly being TRBD2 (5 bases). The CDR3 runs to 15 residues. Germline V gene sequence: CDR1 MNHEY, CDR2 SMNVEV (reference sequence). Trimming took 6 bases from V and 5 from J, leaving 19 bases between them. The CDR3 nucleotides read TGTGCCAGCAGCTTCGACCCAAGGACGGGGGAGACCCAGTACTTC. Amino acids: CASSFDPRTGETQYF.

J is TRBJ2-3 and V is TRBV5-4; 8 bases map to TRBD2. This CDR3 contains 15 residues. Germline-derived CDR1 and CDR2 are SGHNT and YYREEE (reference sequence). V was pared by 5 bases and J by 0 bases, with 5 bases of the junction left unmatched. The CDR3 DNA follows: TGTGCCAGCAGGCTGGGACTAGAGAGCACAGATACGCAGTATTTT. This gives the protein CASRLGLESTDTQYF.

This chain connects TRBV11-3 to TRBJ2-5, with 8 bases aligning to TRBD1. In germline, CDR1 is SGHNT, CDR2 YENEEA. The trim removed 4 bases at V and 4 bases at J, leaving 2 bases unmatched. The CDR3 has 13 amino acids. DNA for the CDR3: TGTGCCAGCAGCTCTGACAGGGGAGAGACCCAGTACTTC. Translation: CASSSDRGETQYF.

The chain is built from TRBV5-1 and TRBJ2-2; no clear D. This CDR3 has 15 amino acids. Trimming pared 0 bases from V and 0 bases from J, leaving 6 bases between. Germline CDR1 reads SGHRS; CDR2 reads YFSETQ. Written as DNA, the CDR3 is TGCGCCAGCAGCTTGGAACAGTCGAACACCGGGGAGCTGTTTTTT. It translates to CASSLEQSNTGELFF.

The chain combines TRBV6-1 with TRBJ1-1, with 7 bases that match TRBD1. Germline V gene data show CDR1 as MNHNS and CDR2 as SASEGT. The CDR3 runs to 12 residues. J lost 8 bases, V lost 6 bases, and 6 bases had no gene match. The CDR3 coding sequence is TGTGCCAGCAGACAATTACAGGGGGAAGCTTTCTTT. Translating gives CASRQLQGEAFF.

This clonotype turned up a few times. This chain uses TRBV7-8 with TRBJ1-1; D not certain. Germline values: CDR1 SGHVS, CDR2 FQNEAQ. The CDR3 is made up of 15 amino acids. The V end was cut by 2 bases, the J end by 1 base, with 11 bases between. The CDR3 spells CASSLSSGGNTEAFF. In DNA form, the CDR3 reads TGTGCCAGCAGCTTAAGTTCCGGAGGGAACACTGAAGCTTTCTTT.

This chain connects TRBV12-3 or TRBV12-4 to TRBJ2-3, with a tentative D call TRBD1 (5 bases). Trimming took 0 bases from V and 0 from J, leaving 10 bases between them. The CDR3 runs 16 residues. The CDR3 DNA reads as TGTGCCAGCAGTTTAGCGATAGGGGTTAGCACAGATACGCAGTATTTT. Translating gives CASSLAIGVSTDTQYF.

CDR3 nucleotides: TGTGCCAGCAGTGGAACCTCCCGCGTCGGGGCACACAATGAGCAGTTCTTC. Amino acid sequence: CASSGTSRVGAHNEQFF. The chain carries TRBV25-1 and TRBJ2-1; either TRBD1 or TRBD2 may fit D (5 bases each). V was cut by 4 bases and J by 5 bases, with 21 bases left in between. Germline V gene lookup returns CDR1 MGHDK and CDR2 SYGVNS. The length of the CDR3 is 17 residues.

About this clonotype itself: Germline and junction disagree at one end, which may indicate a read error. J is TRBJ2-1 and V is TRBV2; 7 bases fit TRBD1. The CDR3 extends over 15 amino acids. The germline V gene has CDR1 SNHLY and CDR2 FYNNEI. CDR3 sequence reads: CASREGGRDYNEQFF. In DNA, the CDR3 is TGTGCCAGCAGGGAAGGGGGCAGGGACTACAATGAGCAGTTCTTC. Variable domain in full (rest from reference TRBV2 and TRBJ2-1): EPEVTQTPSHQVTQMGQEVILRCVPISNHLYFYWYRQILGQKVEFLVSFYNNEISEKSEIFDDQFSVERPDGSNFTLKIRSTKLEDSAMYFCASREGGRDYNEQFFGPGTRLTVL.

By sample fraction, this clonotype is large. The CDR3 DNA reads TGTGCCAGCAGTTTCCGCACGACAGGGGTCAATTCACCCCTCCACTTT. Protein product: CASSFRTTGVNSPLHF. The chain links TRBV28 to TRBJ1-6; 8 nucleotides align to TRBD1. CDR1 is MDHEN, CDR2 SYDVKM, per germline. Germline trimming cut 3 bases from V and 7 bases from J; bases unmatched to any gene: 8. The CDR3 contains 16 residues. Looking up the rest from reference TRBV28 and TRBJ1-6 gives the full variable domain: DVKVTQSSRYLVKRTGEKVFLECVQDMDHENMFWYRQDPGLGLRLIYFSYDVKMKEKGDIPEGYSVSREKKERFSLILESASTNQTSMYLCASSFRTTGVNSPLHFGNGTRLTVT.

In this sample, this clonotype is medium-sized. The gene calls are TRBV20-1 and TRBJ2-1; 13 nucleotides align to TRBD2. Per germline, CDR1 DFQATT and CDR2 SNEGSKA (reference sequence). V shed 5 bases, J shed 8 bases, and the junction held 3 bases outside the gene matches. The CDR3 is 13 amino acids. The CDR3 region has the DNA TGCAGTGCTTCAACTAGCGGGGGGGATGAGCAGTTCTTC. It specifies CSASTSGGDEQFF.

The rearrangement links TRBV6-5 to TRBJ1-1; D is undetermined. This CDR3 comprises 11 residues. Trimming took off 2 bases at V and 6 bases at J, with 4 bases between the two ends. Germline loops: CDR1 MNHEY, CDR2 SVGAGI. This CDR3 reads CASSYGPEAFF. The CDR3 DNA reads TGTGCCAGCAGTTACGGGCCTGAAGCTTTCTTT.

This clonotype was seen a handful of times. This chain joins TRBV7-6 and TRBJ2-7, with D maybe TRBD2 (5 bases). Germline CDR1 is SGHVS and CDR2 is FNYEAQ. This CDR3 is built from 13 residues. V shed 0 bases and J shed 5 bases, with 8 bases lying between them. The CDR3 is CASSLAEANEQYF. CDR3 coding DNA: TGTGCCAGCAGCTTAGCGGAGGCCAACGAGCAGTACTTC.

The CDR3 sequence: CASRATKLGRGYTF. The CDR3 DNA follows: TGTGCCAGCAGGGCTACTAAACTGGGTCGTGGCTACACCTTC. This chain joins TRBV6-1 and TRBJ1-2; D remains ambiguous. The V gene's germline CDR1 is MNHNS and CDR2 SASEGT. The V gene lost 6 bases and the J gene lost 7 bases, with 18 bases spanning the gap. This CDR3 is 14 amino acids long.

The rearrangement links TRBV20-1 to TRBJ2-7, with 7 bases that match TRBD2. CDR1 is DFQATT, CDR2 SNEGSKA, per germline (reference sequence). J lost 0 bases, V lost 2 bases, and 7 bases had no gene match. The CDR3 is made up of 15 amino acids. DNA of the CDR3: TGCAGTGCTAGACCGCGGCGGGGGAGCTCCTACGAGCAGTACTTC. As protein: CSARPRRGSSYEQYF.

In this sample, this clonotype is large (0.1 to 1%). The J gene is TRBJ2-7, the V gene TRBV5-1; possibly TRBD1 for D (5 bases). CDR3 length: 18 amino acids. Germline V CDR1 and CDR2: SGHRS, YFSETQ. Trimming shortened V by 4 bases and J by 2 bases, and 25 bases separated the two germline ends. CDR3 nucleotides: TGCGCCAGCAGCCCACGAACCAGGGCAGCAACCAGTACCTACGAGCAGTACTTC. It yields the protein CASSPRTRAATSTYEQYF. The variable domain in full, with the rest retrieved from reference TRBV5-1 and TRBJ2-7, is KAGVTQTPRYLIKTRGQQVTLSCSPISGHRSVSWYQQTPGQGLQFLFEYFSETQRNKGNFPGRFSGRQFSNSRSEMNVSTLELGDSALYLCASSPRTRAATSTYEQYFGPGTRLTVT.

Only a few counts were recorded for this clonotype. V gene TRBV7-8 combines with J gene TRBJ2-3; D call uncertain. V was clipped by 1 base and J by 0 bases, with 8 bases between them. The CDR3 is made up of 15 amino acids. Per germline, CDR1 SGHVS and CDR2 FQNEAQ. The CDR3 is CASSLEGRSTDTQYF. The CDR3 DNA sequence: TGTGCCAGCAGCTTAGAAGGGCGGAGCACAGATACGCAGTATTTT.

This clonotype has only a few counts. The chain combines TRBV24-1 with TRBJ2-5, with no clear D. Germline V gives CDR1 KGHDR, CDR2 SFDVKD. The CDR3 spans 15 residues. The V gene lost 5 bases and the J gene lost 2 bases, with 14 bases spanning the gap. CDR3 region: CATSARPPLQETQYF. The CDR3 nucleotides read TGTGCCACCAGTGCTCGCCCCCCGCTTCAAGAGACCCAGTACTTC.

This chain uses TRBV25-1 with TRBJ1-2; D unresolved. V was shortened by 4 bases and J by 2 bases, with 2 bases between the two germline ends. Germline-derived CDR1 and CDR2 are MGHDK and SYGVNS. This CDR3 has 11 amino acids. The CDR3 coding sequence is TGTGCCAGCAGTGTCAACTATGGCTACACCTTC. This encodes CASSVNYGYTF.

V is TRBV7-2 and J is TRBJ2-7, with 7 bases fitting TRBD1. Germline trimming cut 0 bases from V and 2 bases from J; bases unmatched to any gene: 4. CDR3 length: 15 amino acids. Germline assignment: CDR1 SGHTA and CDR2 FQGNSA. CDR3 DNA: TGTGCCAGCAGCTTAGCTACAGGGGCTACCTACGAGCAGTACTTC. Residues: CASSLATGATYEQYF.

This clonotype was recorded a few times. The chain combines TRBV28 with TRBJ2-2; D uncertain. Germline lookup yields CDR1 MDHEN and CDR2 SYDVKM. There are 13 residues in the CDR3. V lost 5 bases to trimming and J lost 5 bases, with 9 bases between them. CDR3 bases: TGTGCCAGCAGTCCCCTCCCTACCGGGGAGCTGTTTTTT. As protein: CASSPLPTGELFF. Based on the CDR3 plus reference TRBV28 and TRBJ2-2, the full variable domain is DVKVTQSSRYLVKRTGEKVFLECVQDMDHENMFWYRQDPGLGLRLIYFSYDVKMKEKGDIPEGYSVSREKKERFSLILESASTNQTSMYLCASSPLPTGELFFGEGSRLTVL.

The V call is TRBV5-4, the J call TRBJ2-7, with no clear D. This CDR3 comprises 14 residues. V dropped 3 bases and J dropped 1 base, with 11 bases sitting between them. Germline-derived CDR1 and CDR2 are SGHNT and YYREEE (reference sequence). CDR3 nucleotides: TGTGCCAGCAGCTCGGGTCTTGGATCCTACGAGCAGTACTTC. Translated: CASSSGLGSYEQYF. The entire variable domain, with the rest obtained from reference TRBV5-4 and TRBJ2-7, is as follows: ETGVTQSPTHLIKTRGQQVTLRCSSQSGHNTVSWYQQALGQGPQFIFQYYREEENGRGNFPPRFSGLQFPNYSSELNVNALELDDSALYLCASSSGLGSYEQYFGPGTRLTVT.

The V call is TRBV24-1, the J call TRBJ2-2; D is unresolved. This CDR3 has 15 amino acids. Germline V gives CDR1 KGHDR, CDR2 SFDVKD. Trimming took 4 bases from V and 2 from J, leaving 10 bases between them. CDR3 nucleotide sequence: TGTGCCACCAGTGAACCCATAGGTAACACCGGGGAGCTGTTTTTT. This codes for CATSEPIGNTGELFF.

V and J are TRBV11-2 and TRBJ2-3; D is undetermined. Germline CDR1 is SGHAT and CDR2 is FQNNGV. The CDR3 length is 11 residues. With 4 bases removed from V and 5 bases from J, the gap between germline ends came to 4 bases. For the CDR3, the DNA is TGTGCCAGCAGCTCCCTAGATACGCAGTATTTT. This codes for CASSSLDTQYF.

This clonotype has just a few counts. The chain joins TRBV28 to TRBJ1-2, with a tentative D call TRBD1 (5 bases). The germline V gene has CDR1 MDHEN and CDR2 SYDVKM. V was pared by 6 bases and J by 5 bases, with 13 bases between. The CDR3 runs 13 residues. The CDR3 nucleotides are TGTGCCAGCAGAACCGGGACGGATTATGGCTACACCTTC. Its protein is CASRTGTDYGYTF.